This entry features one TCR beta chain sequence. Its antigen is not known. This entry is derived from a study of T cell repertoires in cytomegalovirus infection. Study-level information: CMV infection and matching HLA type were both indicated by public TCR beta signatures.

Germline loops: CDR1 DFQATT, CDR2 SNEGSKA (reference sequence). This CDR3 is 12 amino acids long. The V end lost 5 bases, the J end lost 1 base, and 8 bases lay between the germline ends. One entry per CDR3 protein results from TCRdb running MiXCR on the reads. The table shows fewer than 250,000 distinct CDR3 sequences, with roughly 12% occurring only once. Overall study results and limits: Accumulated public TCR beta family frequency recognized individuals carrying CMV together with the relevant HLA.

Sequencing input: PBMCs. The chain joins TRBV20-1 to TRBJ1-1, with D perhaps TRBD1 (6 bases). This receptor was taken from a human donor in good health (CMV status not recorded). Some clones in this sample may be carry-over from other donors' samples. CDR3 in amino acids: CSALRGNTEAFF. Here the CDR3 DNA reads TGCAGTGCTCTCAGGGGGAACACTGAAGCTTTCTTT.